Shown below are 32 T cell receptor beta chains from a single sample sequenced in a study of blood T cell repertoires in COVID-19. The protocol was immunoSEQ multiplex PCR, while the TCRdb copy is restricted to in-frame clones and leaves out a portion. The repertoire holds 25,000 to 35,000 clones, with over 85% as singletons. The sequenced sample consisted of peripheral blood. All receptors come from a man aged 70 or older with active or convalescent COVID-19.

This clone was observed a few times. For the CDR3, the DNA is TGTGCCAGCAGCCTGCGGGACAGAAATTCACCCCTCCACTTT. Encoded protein: CASSLRDRNSPLHF. V usage is TRBV7-2 and J usage is TRBJ1-6, with 7 bases aligning to TRBD1. The CDR3 spans 14 residues. Germline V gives CDR1 SGHTA, CDR2 FQGNSA. V lost 5 bases to trimming and J lost 7 bases; unmatched junction nucleotides: 5.

This rearrangement joins TRBV29-1 to TRBJ2-1, with D possibly TRBD1 on 5 matching bases. CDR3 size: 12 residues. CDR1 and CDR2 from the germline V gene are SQVTM and ANQGSEA. CDR3 sequence (DNA): TGCTTAGGGCAGGGATATCGCAATGAGCAGTTCTTC. It encodes CLGQGYRNEQFF.

The rearrangement joins TRBV28 to TRBJ2-5, with 12 bases matching TRBD1. Germline trimming cut 6 bases from V and 9 bases from J; bases unmatched to any gene: 11. The CDR3 consists of 15 residues. Germline V gene lookup returns CDR1 MDHEN and CDR2 SYDVKM. CDR3 sequence: CASSTGTGGFWSQYF. CDR3 in DNA: TGTGCCAGCAGCACCGGGACAGGGGGCTTCTGGTCCCAGTACTTC. The complete variable domain, with remaining parts taken from reference TRBV28 and TRBJ2-5, reads DVKVTQSSRYLVKRTGEKVFLECVQDMDHENMFWYRQDPGLGLRLIYFSYDVKMKEKGDIPEGYSVSREKKERFSLILESASTNQTSMYLCASSTGTGGFWSQYFGPGTRLLVL.

This clone was seen a single time. The gene calls are TRBV6-6 and TRBJ2-7; D gene ambiguous. The length of the CDR3 is 12 residues. In germline, CDR1 is MNHNY, CDR2 SVGAGI (reference sequence). Trimming took off 5 bases at V and 0 bases at J, with 5 bases between the two ends. The CDR3: CASSSNSYEQYV. The CDR3 DNA reads TGTGCCAGCAGTAGCAACTCCTACGAGCAGTACGTC.

This clone was observed a single time. This chain links TRBV10-2 with TRBJ2-1, with 7 bases that match TRBD1. J was trimmed by 4 bases and V by 4 bases; bases with no gene match: 4. This CDR3 spans 14 amino acids. Germline CDR1 is WSHSY and CDR2 is SAAADI. In nucleotides, the CDR3 is TGCGCCAGCAGTGTGGGGACAGAATACAATGAGCAGTTCTTC. Translated: CASSVGTEYNEQFF.

This chain uses TRBV6-1 with TRBJ1-1; D gene uncertain. Germline V gene sequence: CDR1 MNHNS, CDR2 SASEGT. CDR3 length: 11 residues. The V gene lost 3 bases and the J gene lost 10 bases, with 9 bases spanning the gap. In DNA, the CDR3 is TGTGCCAGCAGTGAGGGAGGACGAGCTTTCTTT. It encodes CASSEGGRAFF.

This chain's CDR3 is CAISEETGQQNTEAFF. The DNA for the CDR3 is TGTGCCATCAGTGAGGAAACGGGACAGCAGAACACTGAAGCTTTCTTT. The rearrangement links TRBV10-3 to TRBJ1-1; 7 bases agree with TRBD1. The J segment lost 1 base and the V segment lost 2 bases, leaving 7 bases of the junction unmatched. The CDR3 runs to 16 residues. Looked up from germline, CDR1 is ENHRY and CDR2 is SYGVKD.

This sequence joins TRBV19 and TRBJ2-7; D call uncertain. The ends were cut back, 3 bases at V and 5 bases at J, with 17 bases in the middle. This CDR3 spans 15 amino acids. Germline V gene lookup returns CDR1 LNHDA and CDR2 SQIVND (reference sequence). The CDR3 region is CASSIGYPPTDEQYV. CDR3 nucleotide sequence: TGTGCCAGTAGTATCGGGTACCCTCCCACCGACGAGCAGTACGTC.

The V call is TRBV6-5, the J call TRBJ1-4, with TRBD1 matching over 8 bases. Unmatched junction bases numbered 12, after V lost 6 bases and J lost 15 bases. Germline assignment: CDR1 MNHEY and CDR2 SVGAGI. The CDR3 is 13 residues long. DNA of the CDR3: TGTGCCAGCAGGGGACAGGCCACCCCCCGGTTGTTTTTT. Amino acid sequence: CASRGQATPRLFF.

The V gene is TRBV4-1, the J gene TRBJ1-3; possible D gene TRBD1, 5 bases. The germline V gene has CDR1 MGHRA and CDR2 YSYEKL. V was shortened by 4 bases and J by 1 base, with 11 bases between the two germline ends. The CDR3 loop spans 15 amino acids. The CDR3 region is CASSRPGGSGNTIYF. In nucleotides, the CDR3 is TGCGCCAGCAGCCGTCCCGGGGGATCTGGAAACACCATATATTTT.

This chain uses TRBV12-3 or TRBV12-4 with TRBJ1-2; D unresolved. Deletions cut 6 bases from V and 5 bases from J, with 10 bases between. The CDR3 sequence is 12 residues long. The chain's CDR3 is CASRHTRYGYTF. Written as DNA, the CDR3 is TGTGCCAGCAGACACACCCGATATGGCTACACCTTC.

This rearrangement joins TRBV6-5 to TRBJ1-3; TRBD1 matches 7 bases. The CDR3 length is 14 residues. J was trimmed by 1 base and V by 6 bases; bases with no gene match: 3. Looked up from germline, CDR1 is MNHEY and CDR2 is SVGAGI. The CDR3 bases are TGTGCCAGCAGAAACAGGGGTTCTGGAAACACCATATATTTT. Its protein product is CASRNRGSGNTIYF.

This rearrangement joins TRBV2 to TRBJ1-4; 7 bases line up with TRBD1. The CDR3 loop spans 15 amino acids. CDR1 and CDR2 from the germline V gene are SNHLY and FYNNEI. V lost 4 bases to trimming and J lost 3 bases; unmatched junction nucleotides: 5. The CDR3 here is CASSGGQAANEKLFF. The CDR3 DNA reads TGTGCCAGCAGTGGAGGACAGGCCGCTAATGAAAAACTGTTTTTT.

To note about this clone: At the DNA level, this CDR3 is encoded by other sequences in the same sample as well. The rearrangement links TRBV6-2 or TRBV6-3 to TRBJ2-7, with a weak D call TRBD1 (6 bases). Germline V CDR1 and CDR2: MNHEY, SVGEGT. V lost 0 bases and J 5 bases, leaving 8 bases between the germline ends. The CDR3 has 13 residues. CDR3 DNA: TGTGCCAGCAGTTACTCTAGACAGGACGAGCAGTACTTC. Translation gives CASSYSRQDEQYF.

This chain joins TRBV19 and TRBJ1-5; D is uncertain. The CDR3 is made up of 14 amino acids. Germline V lookup: CDR1 LNHDA, CDR2 SQIVND (reference sequence). The V end lost 5 bases, the J end lost 5 bases, and 13 bases lay between the germline ends. DNA of the CDR3: TGTGCCAGTAGTGTCCGGGATCCATATCAGCCCCAGCATTTT. This codes for CASSVRDPYQPQHF. Variable domain in full (rest from reference TRBV19 and TRBJ1-5): DGGITQSPKYLFRKEGQNVTLSCEQNLNHDAMYWYRQDPGQGLRLIYYSQIVNDFQKGDIAEGYSVSREKKESFPLTVTSAQKNPTAFYLCASSVRDPYQPQHFGDGTRLSIL.

The rearrangement joins TRBV2 to TRBJ2-5, with 8 positions matching TRBD1. The CDR3 is 13 residues long. Per the germline V gene, CDR1 is SNHLY and CDR2 is FYNNEI. V was pared by 10 bases and J by 5 bases, with 9 bases of the junction left unmatched. The CDR3 is CATRDRNKETQYF. CDR3 coding DNA: TGTGCCACCCGGGACAGGAATAAGGAGACCCAGTACTTC.

V and J are TRBV6-1 and TRBJ1-6; maybe TRBD1 (6 bases). Between the trimmed V and J ends, which lost 3 bases and 10 bases, there was a span of 13 bases. Germline lookup yields CDR1 MNHNS and CDR2 SASEGT. The length of the CDR3 is 14 residues. CDR3 in amino acids: CASSDMGAGSPLHF. The CDR3 DNA follows: TGTGCCAGCAGTGATATGGGGGCTGGATCACCCCTCCACTTT.

This chain connects TRBV6-2 or TRBV6-3 to TRBJ1-1; TRBD1 agrees at 9 bases. V dropped 6 bases and J dropped 0; count of bases not matched to a gene: 8. This CDR3 contains 16 residues. Germline V gives CDR1 MNHEY, CDR2 SVGEGT. The CDR3: CASSHGTGRVNTEAFF. The CDR3, as DNA: TGTGCCAGCAGCCACGGGACAGGGAGAGTGAACACTGAAGCTTTCTTT.

The gene calls are TRBV5-1 and TRBJ1-1; 11 bases line up with TRBD1. CDR3 length: 15 residues. Per the germline V gene, CDR1 is SGHRS and CDR2 is YFSETQ. V lost 6 bases to trimming and J lost 6 bases; unmatched junction nucleotides: 10. In DNA form, the CDR3 reads TGCGCCAGCAACCCCGGGACAGGGGGGTTTCCTGAAGCTTTCTTT. Translation gives CASNPGTGGFPEAFF.

V is TRBV5-4 and J is TRBJ2-5, with a weak D call TRBD2 (5 bases). Germline V gene sequence: CDR1 SGHNT, CDR2 YYREEE (reference sequence). This CDR3 has 17 residues. The V end was cut by 3 bases, the J end by 3 bases, with 21 bases between. This chain's CDR3 is CASSSPDSRLGKETQYF. CDR3 nucleotide sequence: TGTGCCAGCAGCTCCCCGGACTCCCGTCTGGGCAAAGAGACCCAGTACTTC.

J is TRBJ2-3 and V is TRBV7-7; the match to TRBD2 covers 8 bases. The V and J ends lost 5 bases and 4 bases, in that order; junction bases with no gene match: 5. The CDR3 runs to 14 residues. Looked up from germline, CDR1 is SSHAT and CDR2 is FNYEAQ (reference sequence). CDR3 protein: CASSLSGGADTQYF. DNA of the CDR3: TGTGCCAGCAGCCTAAGCGGGGGCGCAGATACGCAGTATTTT.

This chain uses TRBV5-1 with TRBJ2-2; D gene ambiguous. CDR1 and CDR2 from the germline V gene are SGHRS and YFSETQ. The V and J ends lost 2 bases and 6 bases respectively, with 23 bases between them. There are 18 residues in the CDR3. The CDR3 DNA is TGCGCCAGCAGCTTTAGTTTGCGTGCGTCTACTGTGGCCGGGGAGCTGTTTTTT. Translating it yields CASSFSLRASTVAGELFF. Variable domain in full (rest from reference TRBV5-1 and TRBJ2-2): KAGVTQTPRYLIKTRGQQVTLSCSPISGHRSVSWYQQTPGQGLQFLFEYFSETQRNKGNFPGRFSGRQFSNSRSEMNVSTLELGDSALYLCASSFSLRASTVAGELFFGEGSRLTVL.

The chain uses TRBV6-6 and TRBJ2-7; TRBD2 matches at 8 bases. The CDR3 is 15 residues long. In germline, CDR1 is MNHNY, CDR2 SVGAGI (reference sequence). With 7 bases clipped from V and 0 bases from J, the junction kept 8 bases outside the gene matches. This chain's CDR3 is CASNPGGTTSYEQYV. For the CDR3, the DNA is TGTGCCAGCAACCCGGGGGGGACAACCTCCTACGAGCAGTACGTC.

The chain couples TRBV29-1 to TRBJ1-1; 10 bases align to TRBD1. Looked up from germline, CDR1 is SQVTM and CDR2 is ANQGSEA. Trimming at V came to 4 bases and at J to 7 bases, leaving 3 bases not matched to a gene. The CDR3 runs to 12 residues. In DNA, the CDR3 is TGCAGCGTTGTGACAGGGGGCTTTGAAGCTTTCTTT. Protein product: CSVVTGGFEAFF.

The V call is TRBV5-6, the J call TRBJ2-1; TRBD2 agrees at 11 bases. The CDR3 is 19 amino acids. CDR1 is SGHDT and CDR2 is YYEEEE in the germline V gene. V trimming: 1 base; J trimming: 0 bases; junction bases outside the gene matches: 9. CDR3 sequence: CASSLLATSGTSSYNEQFF. The CDR3 DNA sequence: TGTGCCAGCAGCTTGCTAGCGACTAGCGGGACGAGCTCCTACAATGAGCAGTTCTTC.

J is TRBJ1-2 and V is TRBV6-5; D possibly corresponds to TRBD1 (5 bases). The length of the CDR3 is 16 residues. V was shortened by 0 bases and J by 5 bases, with 16 bases between the two germline ends. Per the germline V gene, CDR1 is MNHEY and CDR2 is SVGAGI. The chain's CDR3 is CASSYSTPLGGYGYTF. In nucleotides, the CDR3 is TGTGCCAGCAGTTACTCCACCCCCCTCGGGGGGTATGGCTACACCTTC.

V is TRBV7-6 and J is TRBJ2-5, with 7 bases fitting TRBD1. CDR3 length equals 13 residues. The V segment lost 5 bases and the J segment 5 bases; nucleotides outside the gene matches: 5. Germline V lookup: CDR1 SGHVS, CDR2 FNYEAQ. The CDR3 DNA follows: TGTGCCAGCAGCCTGGACAGGACGGAGACCCAGTACTTC. Translation: CASSLDRTETQYF. The full variable domain, in which reference TRBV7-6 and TRBJ2-5 provide the parts outside the CDR3, is GAGVSQSPRYKVTKRGQDVALRCDPISGHVSLYWYRQALGQGPEFLTYFNYEAQQDKSGLPNDRFSAERPEGSISTLTIQRTEQRDSAMYRCASSLDRTETQYFGPGTRLLVL.

This sequence joins TRBV6-2 or TRBV6-3 and TRBJ1-1; no reliable D call. In germline, CDR1 is MNHEY, CDR2 SVGEGT. The CDR3 is 13 residues long. Trimming left V 2 bases short and J 1 base short, with 5 bases between. For the CDR3, the DNA is TGTGCCAGCAGTTACGGGAGGAACACTGAAGCTTTCTTT. Protein product: CASSYGRNTEAFF.

The chain carries TRBV9 and TRBJ1-2; TRBD1 matches 7 bases. With V trimmed by 3 bases and J by 0 bases, 5 bases remained unmatched. The length of the CDR3 is 15 residues. The germline V gene has CDR1 SGDLS and CDR2 YYNGEE. In nucleotides, the CDR3 is TGTGCCAGCAGCGAGGGGGACAGTCCTAACTATGGCTACACCTTC. Translation: CASSEGDSPNYGYTF.

The chain employs TRBV7-6 and TRBJ1-2; perhaps TRBD1 as D (5 bases). This CDR3 contains 16 residues. The V gene's germline CDR1 is SGHVS and CDR2 FNYEAQ. The ends were cut back, 2 bases at V and 6 bases at J, with 19 bases in the middle. The CDR3 region is CASSLRQGRYNDGYTF. In DNA, the CDR3 is TGTGCCAGCAGCTTAAGGCAGGGCCGGTATAATGATGGCTACACCTTC.

The chain employs TRBV7-2 and TRBJ1-3, with D uncertain. The germline V gene encodes CDR1 SGHTA and CDR2 FQGNSA. The CDR3 runs to 16 residues. Trimming pared 1 base from V and 1 base from J, leaving 11 bases between. The CDR3 is CASSLDFRGSGNTIYF. Here the CDR3 DNA reads TGTGCCAGCAGCTTAGATTTTCGGGGATCTGGAAACACCATATATTTT. The full variable domain, with the rest looked up from reference TRBV7-2 and TRBJ1-3, is GAGVSQSPSNKVTEKGKDVELRCDPISGHTALYWYRQSLGQGLEFLIYFQGNSAPDKSGLPSDRFSAERTGGSVSTLTIQRTQQEDSAVYLCASSLDFRGSGNTIYFGEGSWLTVV.

The chain employs TRBV11-2 and TRBJ1-6, with D unresolved. Germline CDR1 reads SGHAT; CDR2 reads FQNNGV. With 5 bases removed from V and 9 bases from J, the gap between germline ends came to 11 bases. CDR3 length: 13 residues. Here the CDR3 DNA reads TGTGCCAGCAGCCTCGGACTCTCTTCACCCCTCCACTTT. This codes for CASSLGLSSPLHF.